The 18 T cell receptor beta chains listed next were all sequenced from one sample in a study of T cells in Graves' hyperthyroidism and ophthalmopathy. RNA transcripts yielded amplified TCR beta CDR3 regions. First-round RT-PCR of the TCR CDR3 relied on the HTBI primer set. From the multiplex PCR reads, TCRdb called clonotypes with MiXCR, one entry per CDR3 protein. The table includes around 600,000 distinct CDR3 sequences, 13% to 15% detected once. The sequencing input was blood. All receptors come from a woman in her 50s with Graves' ophthalmopathy.

This clonotype has at least ten counts. This chain uses TRBV7-2 with TRBJ2-3; possible D gene TRBD2, 6 bases. CDR3 length equals 16 residues. CDR1 SGHTA and CDR2 FQGNSA come from the germline V gene. Trimming took off 1 base at V and 2 bases at J, with 13 bases between the two ends. Here the CDR3 DNA reads TGTGCCAGCAGCTTAGGTCGGACTACCAACACAGATACGCAGTATTTT. The encoded protein is CASSLGRTTNTDTQYF. The full variable domain, completed using reference TRBV7-2 and TRBJ2-3, is GAGVSQSPSNKVTEKGKDVELRCDPISGHTALYWYRQSLGQGLEFLIYFQGNSAPDKSGLPSDRFSAERTGGSVSTLTIQRTQQEDSAVYLCASSLGRTTNTDTQYFGPGTRLTVL.

This clonotype was seen repeatedly, ten times or more. The chain links TRBV7-9 to TRBJ2-1; D might be TRBD2 (5 bases). CDR1 is SEHNR and CDR2 is FQNEAQ in the germline V gene (reference sequence). The CDR3 runs to 16 residues. Trimming shortened V by 5 bases and J by 1 base, and 15 bases separated the two germline ends. The CDR3 here is CASSPRQRRSYNEQFF. The CDR3 bases are TGTGCCAGCAGCCCCCGGCAGCGGCGGTCCTACAATGAGCAGTTCTTC.

There are many counts of this clonotype. V is TRBV7-8 and J is TRBJ2-1, with 15 bases matching TRBD2. The CDR3 consists of 18 residues. The germline V gene has CDR1 SGHVS and CDR2 FQNEAQ. The V segment lost 2 bases and the J segment 0 bases; nucleotides outside the gene matches: 2. The CDR3 DNA is TGTGCCAGCAGCTTAAGGACTAGCGGGAGGGCCTCCTACAATGAGCAGTTCTTC. This translates into CASSLRTSGRASYNEQFF. Full variable domain (remainder filled in from reference TRBV7-8 and TRBJ2-1): GAGVSQSPRYKVAKRGQDVALRCDPISGHVSLFWYQQALGQGPEFLTYFQNEAQLDKSGLPSDRFFAERPEGSVSTLKIQRTQQEDSAVYLCASSLRTSGRASYNEQFFGPGTRLTVL.

This clonotype was observed at least ten times. The V gene is TRBV28, the J gene TRBJ2-7; D unresolved. V lost 7 bases, J lost 2 bases, and 9 bases lay in between. The germline CDR1 and CDR2 sequences are MDHEN and SYDVKM. The CDR3 totals 12 residues. The CDR3 nucleotides read TGTGCCAGCATGTTTCGACCCTACGAGCAGTACTTC. The encoded protein is CASMFRPYEQYF.

Ten or more counts support this clonotype. The chain combines TRBV6-2 or TRBV6-3 with TRBJ2-1; D unresolved. Deletions cut 4 bases from V and 0 bases from J, with 10 bases between. This CDR3 is 15 amino acids long. Looked up from germline, CDR1 is MNHEY and CDR2 is SVGEGT. As DNA, the CDR3 is TGTGCCAGCAGTTGGACGTCGAGCTCCTACAATGAGCAGTTCTTC. This codes for CASSWTSSSYNEQFF.

The chain has TRBV13 and TRBJ2-1, with D perhaps matching TRBD1 or TRBD2 (5 bases each). CDR1 and CDR2 from the germline V gene are PRHDT and FYEKMQ (reference sequence). V shed 5 bases and J shed 7 bases, with 9 bases lying between them. The CDR3 has 12 amino acids. In DNA form, the CDR3 reads TGTGCCAGCAGCATGAGGGGAAATGAGCAGTTCTTC. Amino acids: CASSMRGNEQFF.

This clonotype came up many times. V usage is TRBV28 and J usage is TRBJ2-4, with 10 bases identical to TRBD2. The length of the CDR3 is 20 residues. Germline V CDR1 and CDR2: MDHEN, SYDVKM. J gave up 0 bases and V 2 bases, and 13 bases lay outside the gene matches. The CDR3 DNA is TGTGCCAGCAGTTTAAGCTTGTCTAGCGGGAGCCAGGTAGCCAAAAACATTCAGTACTTC. It is translated as CASSLSLSSGSQVAKNIQYF.

This clonotype has ten or more counts. This chain connects TRBV7-9 to TRBJ2-7; maybe TRBD2 (7 bases). This CDR3 contains 16 residues. V lost 3 bases to trimming and J lost 3 bases, with 18 bases between them. In germline, CDR1 is SEHNR, CDR2 FQNEAQ (reference sequence). The CDR3 DNA follows: TGTGCCAGCAGCTTGACCCTAGCGGAGGGGGACTACGAGCAGTACTTC. Its translation: CASSLTLAEGDYEQYF.

V gene TRBV15 combines with J gene TRBJ2-7; 9 bases are shared with TRBD2. There are 14 residues in the CDR3. Germline CDR1 reads LNHNV; CDR2 reads YYDKDF (reference sequence). The junction had 6 bases not matched to a gene; V was cut back by 7 bases and J by 2 bases. CDR3 protein: CATTPAGGPYEQYF. In nucleotides, the CDR3 is TGTGCCACCACCCCAGCGGGAGGCCCCTACGAGCAGTACTTC.

This clonotype occurred many times. The chain couples TRBV2 to TRBJ2-2; TRBD1 aligns across 8 bases. The V segment lost 0 bases and the J segment 7 bases; nucleotides outside the gene matches: 7. The germline V gene has CDR1 SNHLY and CDR2 FYNNEI. The CDR3 has 16 amino acids. CDR3 coding DNA: TGTGCCAGCAGTGAAGCCCGTTTGACAGGGGACGGGGAGCTGTTTTTT. Its protein product is CASSEARLTGDGELFF.

This clonotype was seen at least ten times. This chain connects TRBV29-1 to TRBJ1-1, with a weak D call TRBD1 (5 bases). Germline V gene lookup returns CDR1 SQVTM and CDR2 ANQGSEA. The V and J ends lost 5 bases and 1 base respectively, with 8 bases between them. This CDR3 is 12 amino acids long. The CDR3 bases are TGCAGCGTTCTTACAGGGAACACTGAAGCTTTCTTT. Amino acid sequence: CSVLTGNTEAFF.

The rearrangement links TRBV3-1 to TRBJ2-3; 7 bases match TRBD2. This CDR3 has 16 amino acids. Germline V gives CDR1 LGHDT, CDR2 YNNKEL (reference sequence). Trimming cost V 1 base and J 0 bases; bases outside gene matches: 4. CDR3: CASSQGISGSTDTQYF. DNA for the CDR3: TGTGCCAGCAGCCAAGGAATTAGCGGGAGCACAGATACGCAGTATTTT.

This clonotype was recorded at least ten times. The gene calls are TRBV6-1 and TRBJ2-7; possibly TRBD2 for D (6 bases). The CDR3 length is 16 residues. CDR1 is MNHNS and CDR2 is SASEGT in the germline V gene. The V gene lost 6 bases and the J gene lost 0 bases, with 18 bases spanning the gap. DNA for the CDR3: TGTGCCAGCAGCGGCTGGAACAGCGGGCTCTCCTACGAGCAGTACTTC. Its protein is CASSGWNSGLSYEQYF.

This clonotype was observed many times. The genes are TRBV27 and TRBJ2-3; TRBD1 matches 7 bases. Germline V CDR1 and CDR2: MNHEY, SMNVEV (reference sequence). The CDR3 is 16 residues long. V shed 3 bases, J shed 0 bases, and the junction held 6 bases outside the gene matches. The CDR3 here is CASSFVPGGSTDTQYF. DNA of the CDR3: TGTGCCAGCAGTTTTGTTCCAGGGGGAAGCACAGATACGCAGTATTTT.

Many counts were recorded for this clonotype. V gene TRBV27 combines with J gene TRBJ2-5; TRBD2 aligns across 11 bases. CDR1 and CDR2 from the germline V gene are MNHEY and SMNVEV (reference sequence). V trimming: 3 bases; J trimming: 3 bases; junction bases outside the gene matches: 3. There are 15 residues in the CDR3. CDR3 amino acids: CASSFGTSGKETQYF. The DNA for the CDR3 is TGTGCCAGCAGTTTTGGGACTAGCGGTAAAGAGACCCAGTACTTC.

This clonotype was observed once. This may stem from a read error, because a much larger clone lies one nucleotide away. The chain is built from TRBV5-5 and TRBJ2-5; D is perhaps TRBD1 (6 bases). Trimming left V 4 bases short and J 5 bases short, with 15 bases between. CDR1 is SGHKS, CDR2 YYEKEE, per germline (reference sequence). The length of the CDR3 is 14 residues. CDR3 region: CASSKGQFFETQYF. CDR3 sequence (DNA): TGTGCCAGCAGCAAAGGACAGTTCTTCGAGACCCAGTACTTC.

This clonotype came up many times. The chain recombines TRBV27 with TRBJ2-1; TRBD2 aligns across 8 bases. V lost 4 bases, J lost 5 bases, and 10 bases stayed unmatched. The CDR3 is made up of 16 amino acids. Per the germline V gene, CDR1 is MNHEY and CDR2 is SMNVEV (reference sequence). The CDR3: CASSSIILAGNNEQFF. The DNA for the CDR3 is TGTGCCAGCAGTTCTATAATCTTAGCGGGAAACAATGAGCAGTTCTTC.

In this sample, this clonotype turned up many times. CDR3 amino acids: CASSLVLSYEQYF. In DNA, the CDR3 is TGTGCCAGCAGCTTAGTACTCTCCTACGAGCAGTACTTC. V and J are TRBV7-2 and TRBJ2-7; D not resolved. The CDR3 length is 13 residues. Trimming pared 1 base from V and 0 bases from J, leaving 4 bases between. Germline CDR1 is SGHTA and CDR2 is FQGNSA.